The TCR beta chain described here comes from a study of CD8+ T cells in alopecia areata. Looked up from germline, CDR1 is SQVTM and CDR2 is ANQGSEA. The CDR3 length is 14 residues. Trimming pared 0 bases from V and 3 bases from J, leaving 12 bases between. Collected material from alopecia areata patients comprised lesional scalp punch biopsies and peripheral blood. Extraction and reverse transcription of RNA yielded cDNA as the sequencing template. Clones were read by immunoSEQ multiplex PCR, and TCRdb kept only the in-frame ones, dropping some. The sample has roughly 140,000 clones, around 51% seen once.

Material: CD4+ T cells sorted from blood, obtained at week 0. The sequence derives from a human donor with alopecia areata. The genes are TRBV29-1 and TRBJ2-7, with D possibly TRBD1 on 5 matching bases. The CDR3 sequence is CSVEDEDTHYEQYF. The CDR3 nucleotides are TGCAGCGTTGAAGATGAGGACACCCACTACGAGCAGTACTTC.